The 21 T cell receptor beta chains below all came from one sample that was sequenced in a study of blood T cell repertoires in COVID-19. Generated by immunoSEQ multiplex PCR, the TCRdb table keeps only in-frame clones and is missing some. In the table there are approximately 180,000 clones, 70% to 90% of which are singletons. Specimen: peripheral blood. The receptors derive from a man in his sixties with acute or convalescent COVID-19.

The CDR3 is CATSDSTSGGPSYEQYF. DNA of the CDR3: TGTGCCACCAGTGATTCAACTAGCGGGGGCCCTTCCTACGAGCAGTACTTC. The chain joins TRBV24-1 to TRBJ2-7; 11 bases agree with TRBD2. Germline CDR1 KGHDR, CDR2 SFDVKD. J lost 1 base, V lost 2 bases, and 6 bases had no gene match. The CDR3 consists of 17 residues.

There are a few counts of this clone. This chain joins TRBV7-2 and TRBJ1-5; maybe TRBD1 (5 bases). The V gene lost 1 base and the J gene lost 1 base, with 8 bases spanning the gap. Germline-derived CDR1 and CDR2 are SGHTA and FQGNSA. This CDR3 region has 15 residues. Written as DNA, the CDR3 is TGTGCCAGCAGCTTAGTGGCAGGGAGCAATCAGCCCCAGCATTTT. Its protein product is CASSLVAGSNQPQHF. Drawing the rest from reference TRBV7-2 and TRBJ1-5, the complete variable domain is GAGVSQSPSNKVTEKGKDVELRCDPISGHTALYWYRQSLGQGLEFLIYFQGNSAPDKSGLPSDRFSAERTGGSVSTLTIQRTQQEDSAVYLCASSLVAGSNQPQHFGDGTRLSIL.

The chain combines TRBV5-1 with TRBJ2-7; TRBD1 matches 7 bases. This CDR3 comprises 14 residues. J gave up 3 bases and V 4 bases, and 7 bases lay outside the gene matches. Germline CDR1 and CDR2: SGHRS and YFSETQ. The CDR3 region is CASSTQGSSYEQYF. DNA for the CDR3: TGCGCCAGCAGCACACAGGGGTCCAGCTACGAGCAGTACTTC.

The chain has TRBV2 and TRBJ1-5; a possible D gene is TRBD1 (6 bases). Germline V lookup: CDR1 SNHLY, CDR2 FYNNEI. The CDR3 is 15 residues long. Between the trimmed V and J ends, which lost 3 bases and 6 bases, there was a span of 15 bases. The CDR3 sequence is CASSEQGLLSQPQHF. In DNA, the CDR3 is TGTGCCAGCAGTGAGCAGGGGTTATTGAGTCAGCCCCAGCATTTT.

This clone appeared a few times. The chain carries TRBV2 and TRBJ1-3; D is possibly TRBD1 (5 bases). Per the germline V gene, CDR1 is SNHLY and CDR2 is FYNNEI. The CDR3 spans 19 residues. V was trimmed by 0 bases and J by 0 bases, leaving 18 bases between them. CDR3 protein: CASSEAPFRGTFSGNTIYF. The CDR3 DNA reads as TGTGCCAGCAGTGAAGCCCCTTTTAGGGGCACCTTCTCTGGAAACACCATATATTTT.

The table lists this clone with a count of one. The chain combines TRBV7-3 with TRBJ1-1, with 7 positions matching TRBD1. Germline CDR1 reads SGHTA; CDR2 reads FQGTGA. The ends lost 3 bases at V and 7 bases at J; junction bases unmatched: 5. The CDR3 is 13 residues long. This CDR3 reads CASSFTQGNEAFF. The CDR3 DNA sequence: TGTGCCAGCAGCTTTACACAGGGGAATGAAGCTTTCTTT.

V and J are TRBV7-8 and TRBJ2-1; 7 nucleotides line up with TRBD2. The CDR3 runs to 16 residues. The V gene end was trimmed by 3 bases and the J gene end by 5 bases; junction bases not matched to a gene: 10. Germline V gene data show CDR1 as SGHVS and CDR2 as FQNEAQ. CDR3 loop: CASSFSGWRGNNEQFF. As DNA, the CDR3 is TGTGCCAGCAGCTTCTCCGGATGGCGGGGGAACAATGAGCAGTTCTTC.

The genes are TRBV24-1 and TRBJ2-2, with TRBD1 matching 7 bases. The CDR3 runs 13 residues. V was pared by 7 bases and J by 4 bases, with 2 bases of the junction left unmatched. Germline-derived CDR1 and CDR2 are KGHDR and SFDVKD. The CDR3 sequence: CATRGDSTGELFF. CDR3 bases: TGTGCCACCAGGGGGGACAGCACCGGGGAGCTGTTTTTT.

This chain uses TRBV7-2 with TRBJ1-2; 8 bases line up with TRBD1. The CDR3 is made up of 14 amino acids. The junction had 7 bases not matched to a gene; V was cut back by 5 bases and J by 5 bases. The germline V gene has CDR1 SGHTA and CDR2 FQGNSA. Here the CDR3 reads CASSLTRQGYGYTF. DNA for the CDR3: TGTGCCAGCAGCCTCACCCGACAGGGGTATGGCTACACCTTC.

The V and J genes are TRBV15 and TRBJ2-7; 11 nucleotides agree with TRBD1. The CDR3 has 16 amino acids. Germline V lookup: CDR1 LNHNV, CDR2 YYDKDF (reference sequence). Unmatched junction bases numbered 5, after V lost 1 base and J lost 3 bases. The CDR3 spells CATSRARGTGGYEQYF. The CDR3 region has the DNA TGTGCCACCAGCAGAGCGAGGGGGACAGGGGGCTACGAGCAGTACTTC.

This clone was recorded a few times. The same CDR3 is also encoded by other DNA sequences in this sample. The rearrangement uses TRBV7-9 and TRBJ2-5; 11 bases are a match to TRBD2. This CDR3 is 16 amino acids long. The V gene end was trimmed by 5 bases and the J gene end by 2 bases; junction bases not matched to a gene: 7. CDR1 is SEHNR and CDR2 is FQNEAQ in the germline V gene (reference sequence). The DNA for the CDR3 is TGTGCCAGCAGCGCTACCGGGACTAGCGGACAAGAGACCCAGTACTTC. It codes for CASSATGTSGQETQYF.

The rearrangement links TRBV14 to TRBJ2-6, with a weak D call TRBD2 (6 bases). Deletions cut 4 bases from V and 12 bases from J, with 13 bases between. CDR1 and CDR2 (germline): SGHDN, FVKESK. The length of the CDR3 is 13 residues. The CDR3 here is CASSPGGISVLTF. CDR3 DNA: TGTGCCAGCAGCCCCGGCGGGATTAGCGTCCTGACTTTC.

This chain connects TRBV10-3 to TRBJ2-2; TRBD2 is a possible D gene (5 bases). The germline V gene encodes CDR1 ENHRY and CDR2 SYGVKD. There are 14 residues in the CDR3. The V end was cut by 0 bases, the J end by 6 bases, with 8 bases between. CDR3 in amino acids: CAISESASPGELFF. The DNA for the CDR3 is TGTGCCATCAGTGAGTCGGCTAGCCCCGGGGAGCTGTTTTTT.

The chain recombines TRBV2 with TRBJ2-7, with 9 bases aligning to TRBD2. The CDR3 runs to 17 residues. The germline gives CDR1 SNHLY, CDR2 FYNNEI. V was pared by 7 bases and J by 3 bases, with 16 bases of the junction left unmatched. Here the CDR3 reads CASTEWGGRTSDYEQYF. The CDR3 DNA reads TGTGCCAGCACCGAGTGGGGCGGGAGGACTAGCGACTACGAGCAGTACTTC.

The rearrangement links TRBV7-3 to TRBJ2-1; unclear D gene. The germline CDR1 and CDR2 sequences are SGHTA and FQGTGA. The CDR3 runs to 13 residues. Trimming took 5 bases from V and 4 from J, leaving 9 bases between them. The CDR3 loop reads CASSNSNYNEQFF. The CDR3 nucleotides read TGTGCCAGCAGCAACTCAAATTACAATGAGCAGTTCTTC.

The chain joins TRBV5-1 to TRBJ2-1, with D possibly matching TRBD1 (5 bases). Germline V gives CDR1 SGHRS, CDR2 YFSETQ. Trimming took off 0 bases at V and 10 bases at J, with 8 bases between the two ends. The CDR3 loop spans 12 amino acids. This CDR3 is CASSLGGVEQFF. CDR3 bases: TGCGCCAGCAGCTTGGGGGGCGTCGAGCAGTTCTTC.

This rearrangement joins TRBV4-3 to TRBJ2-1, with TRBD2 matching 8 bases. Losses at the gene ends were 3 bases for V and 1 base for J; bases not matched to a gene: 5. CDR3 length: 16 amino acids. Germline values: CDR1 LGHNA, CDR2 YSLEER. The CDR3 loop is CASSQRASGSYNEQFF. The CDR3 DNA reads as TGCGCCAGCAGCCAGCGGGCTAGCGGGTCCTACAATGAGCAGTTCTTC.

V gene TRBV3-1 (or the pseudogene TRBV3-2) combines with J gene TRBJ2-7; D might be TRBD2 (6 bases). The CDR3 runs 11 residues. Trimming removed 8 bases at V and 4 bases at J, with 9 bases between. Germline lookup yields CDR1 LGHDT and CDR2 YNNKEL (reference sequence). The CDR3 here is CASAGPYEQYF. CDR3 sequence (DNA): TGTGCCAGCGCGGGACCGTACGAGCAGTACTTC.

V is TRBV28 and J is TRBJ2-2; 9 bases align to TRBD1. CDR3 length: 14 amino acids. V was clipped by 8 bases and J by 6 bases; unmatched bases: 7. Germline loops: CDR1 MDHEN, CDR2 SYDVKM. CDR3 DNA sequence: TGTGCCAGCTACAGGGGGCTTAGCGCCGGGGAGCTGTTTTTT. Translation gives CASYRGLSAGELFF.

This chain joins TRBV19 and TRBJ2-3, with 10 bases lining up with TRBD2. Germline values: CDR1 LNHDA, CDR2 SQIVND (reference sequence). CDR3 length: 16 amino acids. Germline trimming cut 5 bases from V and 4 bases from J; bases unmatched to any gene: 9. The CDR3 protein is CASSYLAGVGADTQYF. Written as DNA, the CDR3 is TGTGCCAGTAGTTACCTAGCGGGAGTGGGGGCAGATACGCAGTATTTT.

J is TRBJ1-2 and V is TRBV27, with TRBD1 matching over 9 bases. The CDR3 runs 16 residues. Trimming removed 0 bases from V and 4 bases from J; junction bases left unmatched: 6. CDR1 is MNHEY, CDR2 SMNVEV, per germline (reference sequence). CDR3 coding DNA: TGTGCCAGCAGTTTATCCGGGACAGGGTGGGGCTATGGCTACACCTTC. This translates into CASSLSGTGWGYGYTF.